This T cell receptor (beta chain) emerged from a study of T cell repertoires in aging, cancer and after chemotherapy. V lost 3 bases and J lost 5; bases outside the gene matches: 11. From germline, CDR1 is SEHNR and CDR2 FQNEAQ (reference sequence). CDR3 length: 17 residues. Rearranged V-D-J TRB sequences were amplified with a mixed TRB-A/B primer pool. TCRdb reanalysed the multiplex PCR reads using MiXCR and keeps one entry per CDR3 protein. The data contain about 2,900 distinct CDR3 sequences, around 28% of them singletons. Peripheral blood genomic DNA, not sorted cells or RNA, was the template. This clonotype was observed a few times.

Sequencing was done on a sample of blood. The chain recombines TRBV7-9 with TRBJ2-5; 11 nucleotides align to TRBD2. The source of this sequence is a human donor with a solid tumor. CDR3 coding DNA: TGTGCCAGCAGCTTTCAGGCTAGCGGGAGGACCCGGGAGACCCAGTACTTC. It encodes CASSFQASGRTRETQYF. The full variable domain, with the rest looked up from reference TRBV7-9 and TRBJ2-5, is DTGVSQNPRHKITKRGQNVTFRCDPISEHNRLYWYRQTLGQGPEFLTYFQNEAQLEKSRLLSDRFSAERPKGSFSTLEIQRTEQGDSAMYLCASSFQASGRTRETQYFGPGTRLLVL.